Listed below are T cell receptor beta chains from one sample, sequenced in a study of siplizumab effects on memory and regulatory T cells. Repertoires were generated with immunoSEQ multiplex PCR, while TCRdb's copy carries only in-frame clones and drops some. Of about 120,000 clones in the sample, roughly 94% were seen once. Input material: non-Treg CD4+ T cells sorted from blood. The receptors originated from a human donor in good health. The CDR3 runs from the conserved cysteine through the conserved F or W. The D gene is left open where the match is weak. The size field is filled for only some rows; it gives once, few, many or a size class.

cdr3_aa: CASRLAGGNGELFF
cdr3_nt: TGTGCCAGCAGACTAGCGGGAGGAAACGGGGAGCTGTTTTTT
clone_size: -
d_call: TRBD2
v_call: TRBV2
j_call: TRBJ2-2

cdr3_aa: CASSFKGSRVRGEQYF
cdr3_nt: TGTGCCAGCAGCTTCAAGGGTTCAAGGGTAAGAGGCGAGCAGTACTTC
clone_size: once
d_call: -
v_call: TRBV5-4
j_call: TRBJ2-7

cdr3_aa: CASSPIGIPSHNEQFF
cdr3_nt: TGTGCCAGCAGCCCAATCGGCATACCGTCGCATAATGAGCAGTTCTTC
clone_size: -
d_call: -
v_call: TRBV5-6
j_call: TRBJ2-1

cdr3_aa: CASSKSSYNEQFF
cdr3_nt: TGTGCCAGCAGCAAGAGCTCCTACAATGAGCAGTTCTTC
clone_size: -
d_call: -
v_call: TRBV5-4
j_call: TRBJ2-1

cdr3_aa: CASSSRQPRNEQYF
cdr3_nt: TGTGCCAGTAGCTCCCGCCAACCCCGGAACGAGCAGTACTTC
clone_size: -
d_call: -
v_call: TRBV19
j_call: TRBJ2-7

cdr3_aa: CASSLGEKTEAFF
cdr3_nt: TGTGCCAGCAGCCTCGGGGAGAAAACTGAAGCTTTCTTT
clone_size: -
d_call: -
v_call: TRBV11-1
j_call: TRBJ1-1

cdr3_aa: CSVATGSNQPQHF
cdr3_nt: TGCAGCGTAGCTACAGGTAGCAATCAGCCCCAGCATTTT
clone_size: few
d_call: -
v_call: TRBV29-1
j_call: TRBJ1-5

cdr3_aa: CASSQGQGRQNEQFF
cdr3_nt: TGTGCCAGCAGCCAAGGACAGGGGCGACAGAATGAGCAGTTCTTC
clone_size: -
d_call: TRBD1
v_call: TRBV11-1
j_call: TRBJ2-1

cdr3_aa: CSVGSGTILTDTQYF
cdr3_nt: TGCAGCGTCGGTTCCGGGACCATTCTCACAGATACGCAGTATTTT
clone_size: -
d_call: -
v_call: TRBV29-1
j_call: TRBJ2-3

cdr3_aa: CASSRGPGTQPQHF
cdr3_nt: TGTGCCAGCAGCCGTGGTCCGGGGACTCAGCCCCAGCATTTT
clone_size: -
d_call: -
v_call: TRBV7-9
j_call: TRBJ1-5

cdr3_aa: CASSQGTGTEAFF
cdr3_nt: TGCGCCAGCAGCCAAGGTACCGGGACTGAAGCTTTCTTT
clone_size: few
d_call: -
v_call: TRBV4-1
j_call: TRBJ1-1

cdr3_aa: CASRPGPQGTEAFF
cdr3_nt: TGTGCCAGCAGACCGGGACCGCAGGGCACTGAGGCTTTCTTT
clone_size: -
d_call: -
v_call: TRBV6-5
j_call: TRBJ1-1

cdr3_aa: CASSVDTGAYEQYF
cdr3_nt: TGTGCCAGCAGCGTAGATACAGGGGCCTACGAGCAGTACTTC
clone_size: -
d_call: TRBD1
v_call: TRBV9
j_call: TRBJ2-7

cdr3_aa: CASSFPGTSPEQYF
cdr3_nt: TGTGCCAGCAGTTTTCCCGGGACTAGTCCCGAGCAGTACTTC
clone_size: -
d_call: TRBD2
v_call: TRBV2
j_call: TRBJ2-7

cdr3_aa: CAISVTMGPTFYEQYF
cdr3_nt: TGTGCCATCAGTGTGACTATGGGACCCACCTTCTACGAGCAGTACTTC
clone_size: -
d_call: -
v_call: TRBV10-3
j_call: TRBJ2-7

cdr3_aa: CASASFSTGNTEAFF
cdr3_nt: TGTGCCAGTGCTAGCTTTTCGACAGGGAACACTGAAGCTTTCTTT
clone_size: -
d_call: -
v_call: TRBV19
j_call: TRBJ1-1

cdr3_aa: CAISESGFSGIGGYTF
cdr3_nt: TGTGCCATCAGTGAGTCGGGTTTTTCAGGGATCGGAGGCTACACCTTC
clone_size: -
d_call: -
v_call: TRBV10-3
j_call: TRBJ1-2

cdr3_aa: CASSWGDRDSYEQYF
cdr3_nt: TGCGCCAGCAGCTGGGGGGACAGGGACTCCTACGAGCAGTACTTC
clone_size: -
d_call: TRBD1
v_call: TRBV5-1
j_call: TRBJ2-7

cdr3_aa: CATHRQGPRDGYTF
cdr3_nt: TGTGCCACCCACCGACAGGGGCCAAGGGATGGCTACACCTTC
clone_size: -
d_call: TRBD1
v_call: TRBV19
j_call: TRBJ1-2

cdr3_aa: CAWSVLETQYF
cdr3_nt: TGTGCCTGGAGTGTCCTTGAGACCCAGTACTTC
clone_size: -
d_call: -
v_call: TRBV30
j_call: TRBJ2-5

cdr3_aa: CARDPGQGRGYTF
cdr3_nt: TGCGCCCGTGACCCTGGACAGGGGAGGGGCTACACCTTC
clone_size: -
d_call: TRBD1
v_call: TRBV5-1
j_call: TRBJ1-2

cdr3_aa: CASSVDGTSVHIQYF
cdr3_nt: TGTGCCAGCAGCGTAGATGGGACTAGCGTCCACATTCAGTACTTC
clone_size: -
d_call: TRBD2
v_call: TRBV9
j_call: TRBJ2-4

cdr3_aa: CASSSVGTPNTEAFF
cdr3_nt: TGTGCCAGCAGCTCGGTCGGGACACCGAACACTGAAGCTTTCTTT
clone_size: -
d_call: -
v_call: TRBV5-6
j_call: TRBJ1-1

cdr3_aa: CASSPRREGDKAFF
cdr3_nt: TGTGCCAGCTCACCACGTCGGGAAGGGGATAAAGCTTTCTTT
clone_size: -
d_call: -
v_call: TRBV18
j_call: TRBJ1-1

cdr3_aa: CASSEGPRDGYTF
cdr3_nt: TGTGCCAGCAGCGAGGGTCCAAGGGATGGCTACACCTTC
clone_size: few
d_call: -
v_call: TRBV2
j_call: TRBJ1-2

cdr3_aa: CASSLAPLRGRHSNQPQHF
cdr3_nt: TGTGCCAGCAGCTTAGCCCCTCTCAGGGGGCGACACAGCAATCAGCCCCAGCATTTT
clone_size: -
d_call: TRBD1
v_call: TRBV7-2
j_call: TRBJ1-5

cdr3_aa: CAISESSGMTYEQYF
cdr3_nt: TGTGCCATCAGTGAGTCGTCAGGGATGACCTACGAGCAGTACTTC
clone_size: -
d_call: -
v_call: TRBV10-3
j_call: TRBJ2-7

cdr3_aa: CATREDSSSYEQYF
cdr3_nt: TGTGCCACCCGAGAGGATTCCAGCTCCTACGAGCAGTACTTC
clone_size: -
d_call: -
v_call: TRBV2
j_call: TRBJ2-7

cdr3_aa: CSVSLGGLGTEAFF
cdr3_nt: TGCAGCGTCTCTCTGGGGGGTTTGGGCACTGAAGCTTTCTTT
clone_size: -
d_call: -
v_call: TRBV29-1
j_call: TRBJ1-1

cdr3_aa: CASIIPRDTQETQYF
cdr3_nt: TGTGCCAGCATTATACCCCGGGACACCCAAGAGACCCAGTACTTC
clone_size: -
d_call: -
v_call: TRBV2
j_call: TRBJ2-5

cdr3_aa: CASSPDTKGHYGYTF
cdr3_nt: TGTGCCAGCAGCCCAGACACGAAGGGTCACTATGGCTACACCTTC
clone_size: -
d_call: -
v_call: TRBV5-6
j_call: TRBJ1-2

cdr3_aa: CASSLSGNTIYF
cdr3_nt: TGTGCCAGCAGCTTATCAGGAAACACCATATATTTT
clone_size: -
d_call: -
v_call: TRBV7-9
j_call: TRBJ1-3

cdr3_aa: CASSLEEVQPQHF
cdr3_nt: TGTGCCAGCTCACTCGAGGAGGTTCAGCCCCAGCATTTT
clone_size: few
d_call: -
v_call: TRBV18
j_call: TRBJ1-5

cdr3_aa: CASWRSNTEAFF
cdr3_nt: TGTGCCAGCTGGAGGTCGAACACTGAAGCTTTCTTT
clone_size: -
d_call: -
v_call: TRBV6-6
j_call: TRBJ1-1

cdr3_aa: CASRSTGLLTYEQYF
cdr3_nt: TGTGCCAGCAGATCGACAGGACTCCTAACCTACGAGCAGTACTTC
clone_size: -
d_call: -
v_call: TRBV11-2
j_call: TRBJ2-7

cdr3_aa: CASSLETGGYNEQFF
cdr3_nt: TGTGCCAGCAGCTTAGAGACAGGGGGATACAATGAGCAGTTCTTC
clone_size: -
d_call: TRBD1
v_call: TRBV7-3
j_call: TRBJ2-1

cdr3_aa: CASRKEVQGEGYEQYF
cdr3_nt: TGTGCCAGCAGGAAAGAGGTACAGGGAGAGGGCTACGAGCAGTACTTC
clone_size: -
d_call: -
v_call: TRBV4-2
j_call: TRBJ2-7

cdr3_aa: CASSLRVAGGRAYEQYF
cdr3_nt: TGTGCCAGCAGCCTCCGGGTAGCGGGAGGAAGAGCCTACGAGCAGTACTTC
clone_size: once
d_call: TRBD2
v_call: TRBV2
j_call: TRBJ2-7

cdr3_aa: CASSSGPNNYGYTF
cdr3_nt: TGTGCCAGTAGTTCGGGGCCTAATAACTATGGCTACACCTTC
clone_size: -
d_call: -
v_call: TRBV19
j_call: TRBJ1-2

cdr3_aa: CASSYSQRGQPQHF
cdr3_nt: TGTGCCAGCAGTTACTCGCAGAGGGGTCAGCCCCAGCATTTT
clone_size: -
d_call: -
v_call: TRBV6-5
j_call: TRBJ1-5

cdr3_aa: CASRLSGQSHTEAFF
cdr3_nt: TGTGCCAGCAGATTATCCGGGCAATCCCACACTGAAGCTTTCTTT
clone_size: -
d_call: -
v_call: TRBV6-5
j_call: TRBJ1-1

cdr3_aa: CASSQDGGGGYEQYF
cdr3_nt: TGCGCCAGCAGCCAAGACGGGGGAGGGGGCTACGAGCAGTACTTC
clone_size: once
d_call: -
v_call: TRBV4-1
j_call: TRBJ2-7

cdr3_aa: CASSYGDRGTEAFF
cdr3_nt: TGTGCCAGCAGTTATGGCGACAGGGGGACTGAAGCTTTCTTT
clone_size: -
d_call: TRBD1
v_call: TRBV6-5
j_call: TRBJ1-1

cdr3_aa: CASTGGRVGNTIYF
cdr3_nt: TGTGCCTCAACGGGGGGCCGGGTGGGAAACACCATATATTTT
clone_size: -
d_call: -
v_call: TRBV6-5
j_call: TRBJ1-3

cdr3_aa: CASSSGRLLYF
cdr3_nt: TGTGCCAGCAGTTCGGGACGGTTGTTGTACTTC
clone_size: once
d_call: -
v_call: TRBV7-2
j_call: TRBJ2-5

cdr3_aa: CASRLGWANLNEQFF
cdr3_nt: TGTGCCAGCAGGCTAGGATGGGCCAACCTCAATGAGCAGTTCTTC
clone_size: -
d_call: -
v_call: TRBV7-8
j_call: TRBJ2-1